These T cell receptor beta chains were read from a single sample in a study of siplizumab effects on memory and regulatory T cells. Clones were sequenced by immunoSEQ multiplex PCR, and TCRdb holds only the in-frame ones, with some missing. Among about 10,000 clones listed, around 40% were seen once. The antigens for these receptors are not known. Sequenced: CFSE-low (dividing) CD8+ T cells sorted from an allogeneic mixed lymphocyte reaction. The receptors derive from a human donor in good health; the cells came from an allogeneic mixed lymphocyte reaction. Both conserved end residues are part of each CDR3. A D gene is named only where the DNA matches it firmly. Part of the rows lack a size; the others show once, few, many or a class for expanded clones.

V	D	size	J	CDR3
TRBV7-6	NA	NA	TRBJ1-1	CASRDGEGNTEAFF
TRBV5-6	NA	NA	TRBJ2-7	CASSLAEGPDYEQYF
TRBV5-5	TRBD1	few	TRBJ1-1	CASSQDRQGAWTEAFF
TRBV6-5	NA	NA	TRBJ2-7	CAARAAGSSYEQYF
TRBV19	TRBD2	medium-sized	TRBJ2-1	CASSYTSGGSYNEQFF
TRBV5-1	TRBD1	NA	TRBJ1-2	CASTRIQGPSPAYGYTF
TRBV13	NA	NA	TRBJ2-7	CASSWGETYEQYF
TRBV5-4	TRBD1	NA	TRBJ2-7	CASGTGTGGGYEQYF
TRBV7-9	NA	medium-sized	TRBJ2-7	CASSADYEQYF
TRBV10-1	NA	NA	TRBJ2-2	CASSEWLNTGELFF
TRBV7-9	NA	NA	TRBJ1-4	CASSLEVGAEKLFF
TRBV15	TRBD1	NA	NA	CATSSGQGSYEQYF
TRBV5-6	TRBD2	few	TRBJ2-5	CASSLRGGLQETQYF
TRBV6-6	NA	NA	TRBJ2-7	CASSVSGDAYEQYF
TRBV27	NA	medium-sized	TRBJ1-1	CASSLLRYTEAFF
TRBV19	NA	NA	TRBJ2-6	CASSIDPAGSGVNVLTF
TRBV4-1	NA	NA	TRBJ1-1	CASRPTEPANTEAFF
TRBV27	NA	NA	TRBJ2-6	CASSLLWGVGANVLTF
TRBV15	TRBD1	many	TRBJ2-2	CATSRGQGRDGELFF
TRBV25-1	TRBD1	once	TRBJ1-2	CASSAVIEGASYGYTF
TRBV5-4	TRBD2	medium-sized	TRBJ2-7	CASSFRGGYEQYF
TRBV6-6	NA	NA	TRBJ2-3	CASSYPPSTDTQYF
TRBV6-6	NA	few	TRBJ2-3	CASSYSTGTDTQYF
TRBV29-1	NA	NA	TRBJ1-2	CSVVQQERSYTF
TRBV19	NA	NA	TRBJ2-7	CASSLGGGSYEQYF
TRBV27	NA	NA	TRBJ1-1	CASSSDRSGQAFF
TRBV6-1	NA	NA	TRBJ1-1	CASSELTIDTEAFF
TRBV6-4	NA	NA	TRBJ2-7	CASSYSGSSYEQYF
TRBV6-1	NA	once	TRBJ1-1	CASRPGPLYEAFF
TRBV5-4	NA	NA	TRBJ2-1	CASSSWTDYNEQFF
TRBV11-3	NA	medium-sized	TRBJ2-1	CASSLVRGGWGEQFF
TRBV19	NA	NA	TRBJ2-7	CASSMAASYEQYF
TRBV5-4	NA	NA	TRBJ2-7	CASSLGFGQRSSYEQYF
TRBV5-1	NA	NA	TRBJ2-7	CASSLGVGYEQYF
TRBV6-6	NA	medium-sized	TRBJ1-2	CASSYVDMNYGYTF
TRBV27	TRBD1	medium-sized	TRBJ2-7	CASSSPGQGTYEQYF
TRBV30	NA	NA	TRBJ1-1	CAWSGVGANTEAFF
TRBV5-1	NA	NA	TRBJ2-7	CASNDRGPEQYF
TRBV4-1	NA	medium-sized	TRBJ1-1	CASSQVGTEAFF
TRBV28	TRBD1	few	TRBJ2-1	CASRIGQATYNEQFF
TRBV7-9	NA	few	TRBJ2-7	CASSLSASRDYEQYF
TRBV7-9	NA	NA	TRBJ1-5	CASSRDRLPQHF